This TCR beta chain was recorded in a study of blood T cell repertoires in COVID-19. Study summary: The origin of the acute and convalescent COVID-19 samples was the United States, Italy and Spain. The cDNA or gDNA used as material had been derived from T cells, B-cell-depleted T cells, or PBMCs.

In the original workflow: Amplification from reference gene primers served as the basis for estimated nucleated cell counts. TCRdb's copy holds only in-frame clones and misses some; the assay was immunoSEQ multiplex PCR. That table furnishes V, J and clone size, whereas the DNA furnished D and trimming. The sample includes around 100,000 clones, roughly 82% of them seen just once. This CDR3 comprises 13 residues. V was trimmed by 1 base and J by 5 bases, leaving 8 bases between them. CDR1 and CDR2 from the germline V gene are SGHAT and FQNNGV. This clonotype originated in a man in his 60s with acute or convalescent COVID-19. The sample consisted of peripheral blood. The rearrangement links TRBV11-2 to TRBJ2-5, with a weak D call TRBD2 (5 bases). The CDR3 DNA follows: TGTGCCAGCAGCTTAGGAGGGAAGGAGACCCAGTACTTC. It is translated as CASSLGGKETQYF.